This entry features one T cell receptor (beta chain) sequence. The specificity of this receptor is unknown. Per-base quality was not reported, and no clone a single base away is much larger than it. This specimen belongs to a study of T cell changes during pregnancy in multiple sclerosis (dated by TCRdb to between 2019 and 2020). Describing the broader study: The study examined how the T cell repertoire changed over the course of pregnancy in women with multiple sclerosis.

The receptor library was made with the immunoSEQ multiplex PCR assay. TCRdb carries this immuneACCESS record with in-frame sequences only. Its versions omit some clonotypes, under half of them owing to an unresolved V gene in the studies checked, with the rest unexplained. Within this sample are 69,000 or so clones, with about 92% of them counted one time only. The ten largest clones take up about 2% of the sample. Sequences WSHSY (CDR1) and SAAADI (CDR2) are obtained from the germline V gene. The CDR3 contains 13 residues, cysteine and phenylalanine counted. CDR3 DNA is the only sequence kept; it has 39 bases, read in frame from the first base. V drops 9 bases and J drops 8 bases, leaving 17 bases in between.

The receptor comes from a female donor in good health, enrolled as a control in a pregnancy study. The sample in question was peripheral blood, obtained in the third trimester of pregnancy. The rearranged chain carries TRBV10-2 and TRBJ2-1; TRBD1 is a possible D gene, resting on 6 matching bases. The CDR3 in this case is CASSMIQGYEQFF. The nucleotides are TGCGCCAGTAGTATGATACAGGGCTATGAGCAGTTCTTC.